The 29 T cell receptor beta chains in this list originate from one sample, sequenced in a study of T cells after yellow fever vaccination. One entry per CDR3 protein results from TCRdb running MiXCR on the 5' RACE reads. The sample lists some 340,000 distinct CDR3 sequences; 4.1% were seen once. Sequenced here: PBMCs, sampled 5 days after the yellow fever booster vaccination. The receptors derive from a man aged 18 to 35 who received the YFV17D yellow fever vaccine.

The table lists this clonotype with a few counts. The genes are TRBV4-1 and TRBJ2-1, with 11 bases fitting TRBD2. Unmatched junction bases numbered 7, after V lost 0 bases and J lost 9 bases. The germline CDR1 and CDR2 sequences are MGHRA and YSYEKL. This CDR3 spans 16 amino acids. This CDR3 is CASSQDIAGGLGEQFF. The CDR3 bases are TGCGCCAGCAGCCAAGATATAGCGGGGGGGCTGGGTGAGCAGTTCTTC.

This clonotype came up a few times. V and J are TRBV6-5 and TRBJ2-7; possibly TRBD1 for D (6 bases). Germline V gene lookup returns CDR1 MNHEY and CDR2 SVGAGI. The CDR3 loop spans 16 amino acids. V was pared by 6 bases and J by 1 base, with 19 bases between. CDR3 coding DNA: TGTGCCAGCAGCCGAACTAAACTGGGGGCTTCCTACGAGCAGTACTTC. As protein: CASSRTKLGASYEQYF.

The chain carries TRBV29-1 and TRBJ2-2; D gene ambiguous. The CDR3 covers 13 residues. The V end was cut by 7 bases, the J end by 0 bases, with 9 bases between. CDR1 and CDR2 (germline): SQVTM, ANQGSEA. The CDR3 reads CSEPVANTGELFF. CDR3 DNA: TGCAGCGAACCAGTCGCGAACACCGGGGAGCTGTTTTTT.

This chain connects TRBV7-2 to TRBJ2-4; possibly TRBD2 for D (6 bases). Germline V gene lookup returns CDR1 SGHTA and CDR2 FQGNSA. V lost 3 bases and J 8 bases, leaving 14 bases between the germline ends. CDR3 length: 14 residues. CDR3 amino acids: CASSFDGGEDIQYF. DNA for the CDR3: TGTGCCAGCAGCTTTGACGGGGGAGAGGACATTCAGTACTTC.

The chain is built from TRBV6-2 or TRBV6-3 and TRBJ2-1; D may be TRBD1 (6 bases). V lost 5 bases to trimming and J lost 6 bases, with 17 bases between them. CDR3 length: 15 residues. Germline assignment: CDR1 MNHEY and CDR2 SVGEGT. In DNA form, the CDR3 reads TGTGCCAGCAGTGACGAGACAGGCGGTCGCAATGAGCAGTTCTTC. Protein sequence: CASSDETGGRNEQFF.

This chain uses TRBV7-2 with TRBJ2-1; possibly TRBD2 for D (6 bases). Trimming left V 2 bases short and J 5 bases short, with 13 bases between. The CDR3 covers 15 residues. CDR1 and CDR2 (germline): SGHTA, FQGNSA. The DNA of the CDR3 is TGTGCCAGCAGCTTAACCTGGGGGGAAAACAATGAGCAGTTCTTC. Translation gives CASSLTWGENNEQFF.

This chain joins TRBV28 and TRBJ1-4, with no clear D. The CDR3 runs 14 residues. Looked up from germline, CDR1 is MDHEN and CDR2 is SYDVKM. Trimming cost V 1 base and J 8 bases, with 11 bases left between them. DNA for the CDR3: TGTGCCAGCAGTTTATCCTCGGGTTGGGAAAAACTGTTTTTT. Amino acid sequence: CASSLSSGWEKLFF.

This clonotype was detected once. Germline and junction disagree at one end, which may indicate a read error. This chain connects TRBV10-2 to TRBJ2-7, with D perhaps given as TRBD1 or TRBD2 (5 bases each). Germline CDR1 and CDR2: WSHSY and SAAADI. The length of the CDR3 is 14 residues. CDR3 protein: CASGEGLPSYEQYF. CDR3 nucleotides: TGCGCCAGCGGTGAGGGGCTGCCCTCCTACGAGCAGTACTTC.

Ten or more counts support this clonotype. The chain is built from TRBV28 and TRBJ2-3, with D possibly matching TRBD1 (6 bases). V gave up 5 bases and J gave up 4 bases, with 13 bases separating them. This CDR3 region has 14 residues. CDR1 is MDHEN, CDR2 SYDVKM, per germline. CDR3 sequence: CASSPGHVADTQYF. The CDR3 nucleotides are TGTGCCAGCAGTCCGGGACATGTGGCAGATACGCAGTATTTT.

A few counts support this clonotype. The CDR3 region is CATSRDRGSQDTQYF. CDR3 in DNA: TGTGCCACCAGCAGAGACCGGGGGTCTCAAGATACGCAGTATTTT. The chain has TRBV15 and TRBJ2-3; D may be TRBD2 (6 bases). Trimming cost V 0 bases and J 5 bases, with 12 bases left between them. CDR1 is LNHNV, CDR2 YYDKDF, per germline (reference sequence). This CDR3 contains 15 residues.

This chain uses TRBV4-1 with TRBJ2-6; 8 bases are a match to TRBD2. The CDR3 is 15 residues long. Germline CDR1 is MGHRA and CDR2 is YSYEKL. V trimming: 7 bases; J trimming: 2 bases; junction bases outside the gene matches: 4. The CDR3: CASTSGGPGANVLTF. In nucleotides, the CDR3 is TGCGCCAGCACATCGGGGGGGCCTGGGGCCAACGTCCTGACTTTC.

This clonotype was observed many times. The V gene is TRBV9, the J gene TRBJ2-1; D unresolved. The CDR3 runs 15 residues. CDR1 and CDR2 from the germline V gene are SGDLS and YYNGEE. V dropped 4 bases and J dropped 4 bases, with 15 bases sitting between them. As DNA, the CDR3 is TGTGCCAGCAGCCCTGGCGGACGGATTTACAATGAGCAGTTCTTC. Protein product: CASSPGGRIYNEQFF.

V and J are TRBV25-1 and TRBJ2-3; D not resolved. The CDR3 extends over 17 amino acids. Trimming took 2 bases from V and 2 from J, leaving 17 bases between them. Germline CDR1 is MGHDK and CDR2 is SYGVNS. The CDR3 loop reads CASSENGYHVITDTQYF. In DNA, the CDR3 is TGTGCCAGCAGTGAAAACGGATACCATGTCATCACAGATACGCAGTATTTT.

This clonotype was recorded a few times. CDR3 in DNA: TGTGCCAGCAGCCCTGACAGGCAGAGCCACTATGGCTACACCTTC. Translated, it gives CASSPDRQSHYGYTF. The chain carries TRBV7-3 and TRBJ1-2; D may be TRBD1 (6 bases). The V and J ends lost 5 bases and 3 bases respectively, with 16 bases between them. The CDR3 consists of 15 residues. From germline, CDR1 is SGHTA and CDR2 FQGTGA.

This clonotype was seen at least ten times. The chain employs TRBV20-1 and TRBJ2-1; a weak D match, TRBD2 (6 bases). This CDR3 comprises 13 residues. The V and J ends lost 4 bases and 5 bases respectively, with 12 bases between them. Germline CDR1 is DFQATT and CDR2 is SNEGSKA (reference sequence). CDR3 protein: CSAISGVDNEQFF. DNA for the CDR3: TGCAGTGCTATTTCGGGGGTCGACAATGAGCAGTTCTTC.

The rearrangement uses TRBV12-3 or TRBV12-4 and TRBJ1-1, with 9 positions matching TRBD1. Trimming removed 6 bases from V and 1 base from J; junction bases left unmatched: 6. The CDR3 totals 15 residues. The CDR3 loop reads CASRTGQGQNTEAFF. The CDR3 nucleotides are TGTGCCAGCAGGACAGGACAGGGGCAGAACACTGAAGCTTTCTTT.

This clonotype occurred a few times. The chain combines TRBV15 with TRBJ2-7; perhaps TRBD1 as D (6 bases). The length of the CDR3 is 12 residues. V was cut by 6 bases and J by 5 bases, with 11 bases left in between. Germline CDR1 reads LNHNV; CDR2 reads YYDKDF (reference sequence). This CDR3 reads CATRTQGNEQYF. CDR3 coding DNA: TGTGCCACCAGAACCCAGGGGAACGAGCAGTACTTC.

This clonotype appeared many times. The V and J genes are TRBV29-1 and TRBJ2-1; TRBD1 is a possible D gene (6 bases). The CDR3 length is 14 residues. Trimming cost V 6 bases and J 2 bases, with 14 bases left between them. CDR1 SQVTM and CDR2 ANQGSEA come from the germline V gene. CDR3 nucleotides: TGCAGCGTCGTTGAGACAGGAGCCTACAATGAGCAGTTCTTC. Protein product: CSVVETGAYNEQFF.

This clonotype was seen at least ten times. V is TRBV20-1 and J is TRBJ2-3; TRBD1 matches at 9 bases. The germline V gene has CDR1 DFQATT and CDR2 SNEGSKA (reference sequence). V lost 6 bases to trimming and J lost 6 bases; unmatched junction nucleotides: 10. The CDR3 contains 14 residues. The CDR3 is CSAPKGQGSDTQYF. CDR3 nucleotides: TGCAGTGCCCCCAAGGGACAGGGTAGCGATACGCAGTATTTT.

J is TRBJ2-2 and V is TRBV4-1; D is perhaps TRBD2 (5 bases). The CDR3 contains 13 residues. CDR1 and CDR2 (germline): MGHRA, YSYEKL. Trimming removed 3 bases from V and 9 bases from J, with 11 bases in between. CDR3 sequence: CASSHTGNRELFF. The CDR3 nucleotides are TGCGCCAGCAGCCACACCGGGAACAGGGAGCTGTTTTTT.

This clonotype was picked up a small number of times. The V gene is TRBV15, the J gene TRBJ1-2; 8 nucleotides align to TRBD1. V gave up 5 bases and J gave up 8 bases; unmatched junction bases: 22. Germline CDR1 reads LNHNV; CDR2 reads YYDKDF (reference sequence). This CDR3 comprises 18 residues. The CDR3 coding sequence is TGTGCCACCAGCCTAGATGGGGGACAGGCGATTTCCCTCCGAGGCTACACCTTC. This translates into CATSLDGGQAISLRGYTF.

This clonotype was seen a few times. The V gene is TRBV7-6, the J gene TRBJ1-2; tentatively, D is TRBD1 (5 bases). This CDR3 contains 18 residues. V was cut by 2 bases and J by 3 bases, with 22 bases left in between. The V gene's germline CDR1 is SGHVS and CDR2 FNYEAQ. The CDR3 here is CASSLYEGETAEHYGYTF. CDR3 bases: TGTGCCAGCAGCTTATATGAAGGGGAGACAGCAGAGCACTATGGCTACACCTTC.

The chain carries TRBV7-2 and TRBJ1-1, with a tentative D call TRBD1 (5 bases). CDR1 and CDR2 (germline): SGHTA, FQGNSA. The germline V and J ends were trimmed by 5 bases and 1 base, with 8 bases remaining between them. The length of the CDR3 is 13 residues. CDR3 sequence reads: CASSKDRNTEAFF. CDR3 in DNA: TGTGCCAGCAGCAAAGACAGGAACACTGAAGCTTTCTTT. The variable domain in full, completed from reference TRBV7-2 and TRBJ1-1, reads GAGVSQSPSNKVTEKGKDVELRCDPISGHTALYWYRQSLGQGLEFLIYFQGNSAPDKSGLPSDRFSAERTGGSVSTLTIQRTQQEDSAVYLCASSKDRNTEAFFGQGTRLTVV.

The table lists this clonotype with a few counts. The chain links TRBV20-1 to TRBJ2-5; weak D call: TRBD2 (5 bases). Trimming left V 3 bases short and J 2 bases short, with 13 bases between. Germline V CDR1 and CDR2: DFQATT, SNEGSKA (reference sequence). CDR3 length: 14 amino acids. The CDR3 sequence is CSASGGLLQETQYF. In nucleotides, the CDR3 is TGCAGTGCTAGTGGCGGACTGTTACAAGAGACCCAGTACTTC.

The chain joins TRBV6-2 or TRBV6-3 to TRBJ1-5; weak D call: TRBD1 (5 bases). The CDR3 contains 13 residues. Trimming shortened V by 2 bases and J by 7 bases, and 9 bases separated the two germline ends. Germline V gives CDR1 MNHEY, CDR2 SVGEGT. The CDR3 DNA reads as TGTGCCAGCAGTTACGGGGGGTACCAGCCCCAGCATTTT. Translating it yields CASSYGGYQPQHF.

The V and J genes are TRBV7-9 and TRBJ2-1; 7 bases match TRBD2. V was clipped by 4 bases and J by 3 bases; unmatched bases: 6. CDR1 and CDR2 from the germline V gene are SEHNR and FQNEAQ (reference sequence). This CDR3 is built from 15 residues. CDR3 amino acids: CASSYQAGYYNEQFF. The DNA for the CDR3 is TGTGCCAGCAGCTACCAAGCGGGGTACTACAATGAGCAGTTCTTC.

This sequence joins TRBV30 and TRBJ1-2; D gene uncertain. The V gene lost 1 base and the J gene lost 4 bases, with 4 bases spanning the gap. This CDR3 region has 11 residues. CDR1 is GTSNPN, CDR2 SVGIG, per germline (reference sequence). The CDR3 here is CAWSESYGYTF. CDR3 bases: TGTGCCTGGAGTGAAAGCTATGGCTACACCTTC.

This clonotype was seen repeatedly, ten times or more. The rearrangement uses TRBV4-3 and TRBJ1-5, with unresolved D. Trimming took 0 bases from V and 0 from J, leaving 6 bases between them. The CDR3 extends over 15 amino acids. Germline V gene sequence: CDR1 LGHNA, CDR2 YSLEER. This CDR3 is CASSQEAHSNQPQHF. The CDR3 DNA sequence: TGCGCCAGCAGCCAAGAGGCCCATAGCAATCAGCCCCAGCATTTT.

The rearrangement uses TRBV12-3 or TRBV12-4 and TRBJ1-2, with a tentative D call TRBD1 (5 bases). V was pared by 3 bases and J by 2 bases, with 13 bases between. The CDR3 is 15 residues long. The DNA for the CDR3 is TGTGCCAGCAGTTTTGTGTGGGGGGTCAACTATGGCTACACCTTC. It encodes CASSFVWGVNYGYTF.